This is a list of T cell receptor beta chains from one sample in a study of spatial heterogeneity in lung cancer. TCRdb independently ran MiXCR on the 5' RACE reads; one entry per CDR3 protein. The repertoire holds about 20,000 distinct CDR3 sequences, with around 15% as singletons. The material was lung tumor tissue, obtained at surgery. The receptors come from a female donor with early-stage non-small cell lung cancer. Each CDR3 is given with its conserved first and last residue. Fields, in order: CDR3 length, V gene, clone size, D gene, J gene, CDR3 DNA, CDR3 protein. The D gene is left open where the match is weak. Only some rows state a clone size, as once, few, many or a class for expanded clones.

cdr3_length: 13
v_call: TRBV7-9
clone_size: .
d_call: .
j_call: TRBJ2-1
cdr3_nt: TGTGCCAGCAGCTTAGAGGGTAAAGGCGGCTTGTTCTTC
cdr3_aa: CASSLEGKGGLFF

cdr3_length: 14
v_call: TRBV18
clone_size: .
d_call: TRBD1
j_call: TRBJ2-7
cdr3_nt: TGTGCCAGCTCACCCGGACAGGGTGGCCACGAGCAGTACTTC
cdr3_aa: CASSPGQGGHEQYF

cdr3_length: 11
v_call: TRBV28
clone_size: .
d_call: TRBD1
j_call: TRBJ2-1
cdr3_nt: TGTGCCAGCTCGAACAGGGGGGAGCAGTTCTTC
cdr3_aa: CASSNRGEQFF

cdr3_length: 13
v_call: TRBV20-1
clone_size: many
d_call: .
j_call: TRBJ2-7
cdr3_nt: TGCAGTGCTGGGGGGGGGCCCGGGTACGAGCAGTACTTC
cdr3_aa: CSAGGGPGYEQYF

cdr3_length: 13
v_call: TRBV30
clone_size: many
d_call: TRBD2
j_call: TRBJ2-3
cdr3_nt: TGTGCCTGGGTCGGGAGGAGGGCAGATACGCAGTATTTT
cdr3_aa: CAWVGRRADTQYF

cdr3_length: 14
v_call: TRBV7-8
clone_size: .
d_call: .
j_call: TRBJ2-1
cdr3_nt: TGTGCCAGCAGCTTATTGTCAGGGGACAATGAGCAGTTCTTC
cdr3_aa: CASSLLSGDNEQFF

cdr3_length: 13
v_call: TRBV7-8
clone_size: many
d_call: .
j_call: TRBJ2-2
cdr3_nt: TGTGCCAGCTCTACGGGAGTTCCCGGGGAGCTGTTTTTT
cdr3_aa: CASSTGVPGELFF

cdr3_length: 15
v_call: TRBV7-2
clone_size: .
d_call: .
j_call: TRBJ2-3
cdr3_nt: TGTGCCAGCAGCTTAACATCGGTTGACACAGATACGCAGTATTTT
cdr3_aa: CASSLTSVDTDTQYF

cdr3_length: 11
v_call: TRBV12-3/TRBV12-4
clone_size: many
d_call: .
j_call: TRBJ2-1
cdr3_nt: TGTGCCAGCAGTAACCGGAATGAGCAGTTCTTC
cdr3_aa: CASSNRNEQFF

cdr3_length: 16
v_call: TRBV6-1
clone_size: few
d_call: TRBD1
j_call: TRBJ2-7
cdr3_nt: TGTGCCAGCAGTGAAGCGCTCGGACAGGGTGGCAACGAGCAGTACTTC
cdr3_aa: CASSEALGQGGNEQYF

cdr3_length: 13
v_call: TRBV28
clone_size: many
d_call: .
j_call: TRBJ2-1
cdr3_nt: TGTGCCAGCAGTTTCCGGGGTTACAATGAGCAGTTCTTC
cdr3_aa: CASSFRGYNEQFF

cdr3_length: 14
v_call: TRBV7-2
clone_size: .
d_call: .
j_call: TRBJ2-5
cdr3_nt: TGTGCCAGCAGCCCTGGGACTGGTGGAGAGACCCAGTACTTC
cdr3_aa: CASSPGTGGETQYF

cdr3_length: 16
v_call: TRBV18
clone_size: few
d_call: .
j_call: TRBJ2-1
cdr3_nt: TGTGCCAGCTCAGCAAACGCTGGACTCGTACTATATGAGCAGTTCTTC
cdr3_aa: CASSANAGLVLYEQFF

cdr3_length: 12
v_call: TRBV6-6
clone_size: many
d_call: .
j_call: TRBJ2-1
cdr3_nt: TGTGCCAGCCCACGGATGAAGGATGAGCAGTTCTTC
cdr3_aa: CASPRMKDEQFF

cdr3_length: 14
v_call: TRBV20-1
clone_size: many
d_call: .
j_call: TRBJ2-5
cdr3_nt: TGCAGTGCTCTACCTTACGTGGGGGGAGAGACCCAGTACTTC
cdr3_aa: CSALPYVGGETQYF

cdr3_length: 10
v_call: TRBV20-1
clone_size: many
d_call: .
j_call: TRBJ2-4
cdr3_nt: TGCAGTGCTGCCCAAAACATTCAGTACTTC
cdr3_aa: CSAAQNIQYF

cdr3_length: 16
v_call: TRBV29-1
clone_size: .
d_call: .
j_call: TRBJ2-1
cdr3_nt: TGCAGCGTTGAAGATCCCGGCAGGGTTACGTACAATGAGCAGTTCTTC
cdr3_aa: CSVEDPGRVTYNEQFF

cdr3_length: 12
v_call: TRBV5-1
clone_size: medium-sized
d_call: .
j_call: TRBJ2-1
cdr3_nt: TGCGCCAGCAGCTCGGCGGTGGCTGAGCAGTTCTTC
cdr3_aa: CASSSAVAEQFF

cdr3_length: 13
v_call: TRBV3-1
clone_size: many
d_call: .
j_call: TRBJ2-1
cdr3_nt: TGTGCCAGCTCCCGAGATACCTACAATGAGCAGTTCTTC
cdr3_aa: CASSRDTYNEQFF

cdr3_length: 16
v_call: TRBV4-1
clone_size: many
d_call: .
j_call: TRBJ2-5
cdr3_nt: TGCGCCAGCAGCCAAGATCGGGCTAGCAGGGGAGAGACCCAGTACTTC
cdr3_aa: CASSQDRASRGETQYF

cdr3_length: 15
v_call: TRBV7-2
clone_size: many
d_call: .
j_call: TRBJ2-7
cdr3_nt: TGTGCCAGCACCAAAACCGGGGCGTACTACGACGAGCAGTACTTC
cdr3_aa: CASTKTGAYYDEQYF

cdr3_length: 15
v_call: TRBV5-4
clone_size: few
d_call: .
j_call: TRBJ2-5
cdr3_nt: TGTGCCAGCAGCCTTCTAGCTGAGGGAGGAGAGACCCAGTACTTC
cdr3_aa: CASSLLAEGGETQYF

cdr3_length: 15
v_call: TRBV21-1
clone_size: .
d_call: .
j_call: TRBJ2-3
cdr3_nt: TGTGCCACGGTGGTGACAGGGGATCCCGCAGATACGCAGTATTTT
cdr3_aa: CATVVTGDPADTQYF

cdr3_length: 15
v_call: TRBV6-5
clone_size: many
d_call: .
j_call: TRBJ2-6
cdr3_nt: TGTGCCAGCAGCCACGGCAGCGCCGGGGCCAACGTCCTGACTTTC
cdr3_aa: CASSHGSAGANVLTF

cdr3_length: 14
v_call: TRBV5-1
clone_size: .
d_call: .
j_call: TRBJ2-1
cdr3_nt: TGCGCCAGCAGTCGGGCTAGCTCCTACAATGAGCAGTTCTTC
cdr3_aa: CASSRASSYNEQFF

cdr3_length: 11
v_call: TRBV20-1
clone_size: many
d_call: .
j_call: TRBJ2-3
cdr3_nt: TGCAGTGCCTCCGGGCCCCCAGCGCAGTATTTT
cdr3_aa: CSASGPPAQYF

cdr3_length: 15
v_call: TRBV5-4
clone_size: many
d_call: .
j_call: TRBJ1-4
cdr3_nt: TGTGCCAGCAGCGCGGGACATACAACTAATGAAAAACTGTTTTTT
cdr3_aa: CASSAGHTTNEKLFF

cdr3_length: 15
v_call: TRBV6-4
clone_size: .
d_call: .
j_call: TRBJ2-1
cdr3_nt: TGTGCCAGCCACCTTTCCACGGGGGTAAACAATGAGCAGTTCTTC
cdr3_aa: CASHLSTGVNNEQFF

cdr3_length: 13
v_call: TRBV4-1
clone_size: few
d_call: .
j_call: TRBJ2-7
cdr3_nt: TGCGCCAGCAGCCAAGAATCGGCGCGCGAGCAGTACTTC
cdr3_aa: CASSQESAREQYF

cdr3_length: 17
v_call: TRBV6-5
clone_size: many
d_call: TRBD2
j_call: TRBJ2-5
cdr3_nt: TGTGCCAGCTGCTTGGGCGGGACTAGCGGATCCGCCGGGACCCAGTACTTC
cdr3_aa: CASCLGGTSGSAGTQYF

cdr3_length: 16
v_call: TRBV7-3
clone_size: .
d_call: .
j_call: TRBJ2-6
cdr3_nt: TGTGCCAGCAGCTTCGGGGCCTCCGTTGTGGCCAACGTCCTGACTTTC
cdr3_aa: CASSFGASVVANVLTF

cdr3_length: 15
v_call: TRBV6-5
clone_size: many
d_call: TRBD2
j_call: TRBJ2-7
cdr3_nt: TGTGCCAGCAGGCCACATAGCGGGAGTGGGGACGAGCAGTACTTC
cdr3_aa: CASRPHSGSGDEQYF

cdr3_length: 15
v_call: TRBV29-1
clone_size: few
d_call: .
j_call: TRBJ2-7
cdr3_nt: TGCAGCGTTGAAAATCGGGATGGGTTCTCCTACGAGCAGTACTTC
cdr3_aa: CSVENRDGFSYEQYF

cdr3_length: 14
v_call: TRBV28
clone_size: .
d_call: .
j_call: TRBJ2-3
cdr3_nt: TGTGCCAGTCGGACTTCCCGATTCACAGATACGCAGTATTTT
cdr3_aa: CASRTSRFTDTQYF

cdr3_length: 14
v_call: TRBV20-1
clone_size: few
d_call: TRBD2
j_call: TRBJ2-1
cdr3_nt: TGCAGTGCTAGAGGTCTAGCGGGACACAATGAGCAGTTCTTC
cdr3_aa: CSARGLAGHNEQFF

cdr3_length: 16
v_call: TRBV20-1
clone_size: few
d_call: .
j_call: TRBJ2-1
cdr3_nt: TGCAGTGCTTTGTCCCCCTGGGGGGTGCTTGACAATGAGCAGTTCTTC
cdr3_aa: CSALSPWGVLDNEQFF

cdr3_length: 17
v_call: TRBV7-2
clone_size: .
d_call: .
j_call: TRBJ2-3
cdr3_nt: TGTGCCAGCAGCTTAGCGGGGGGGGGCAGAGGCACAGATACGCAGTATTTT
cdr3_aa: CASSLAGGGRGTDTQYF

cdr3_length: 15
v_call: TRBV12-5
clone_size: .
d_call: TRBD2
j_call: TRBJ2-1
cdr3_nt: TGTGCTAGAGACCCAGGGACTAACTCCCTCAATGAGCAGTTCTTC
cdr3_aa: CARDPGTNSLNEQFF

cdr3_length: 15
v_call: TRBV14
clone_size: few
d_call: .
j_call: TRBJ2-5
cdr3_nt: TGTGCCAGCAGCCAAGATCTTCCGAGGCCAGAGACCCAGTACTTC
cdr3_aa: CASSQDLPRPETQYF

cdr3_length: 13
v_call: TRBV12-3/TRBV12-4
clone_size: .
d_call: .
j_call: TRBJ2-7
cdr3_nt: TGTGCCAGCAGTTTTTTACCATCCCACGAGCAGTACTTC
cdr3_aa: CASSFLPSHEQYF

cdr3_length: 13
v_call: TRBV12-3/TRBV12-4
clone_size: many
d_call: .
j_call: TRBJ2-3
cdr3_nt: TGTGCCAGCAGTTTATCCAGCACAGATACGCAGTATTTT
cdr3_aa: CASSLSSTDTQYF